The present T cell receptor beta chain was sequenced within a study of T cell repertoires in cytomegalovirus infection. TCRdb re-analysed the reads in MiXCR, keeping a single row per CDR3 protein. The table lists 250,000 to 400,000 distinct CDR3 sequences, around a quarter of them singletons. The CDR3 is made up of 17 amino acids. The germline gives CDR1 SEHNR, CDR2 FQNEAQ (reference sequence). V lost 0 bases, J lost 4 bases, and 11 bases stayed unmatched. This clonotype was found many times. Antigen specificity is unknown. The chain uses TRBV7-9 and TRBJ1-1; TRBD1 agrees at 7 bases. The receptor was isolated from a human donor in good health (CMV status not recorded). Some clones in this sample may be carry-over from other donors' samples. The sample in question was cultured PBMCs, obtained from culture after CMV antigen stimulation. As DNA, the CDR3 is TGTGCCAGCAGCTTAGCGCTGGGTGCAGGGGGAGGCACTGAAGCTTTCTTT. Its protein is CASSLALGAGGGTEAFF.